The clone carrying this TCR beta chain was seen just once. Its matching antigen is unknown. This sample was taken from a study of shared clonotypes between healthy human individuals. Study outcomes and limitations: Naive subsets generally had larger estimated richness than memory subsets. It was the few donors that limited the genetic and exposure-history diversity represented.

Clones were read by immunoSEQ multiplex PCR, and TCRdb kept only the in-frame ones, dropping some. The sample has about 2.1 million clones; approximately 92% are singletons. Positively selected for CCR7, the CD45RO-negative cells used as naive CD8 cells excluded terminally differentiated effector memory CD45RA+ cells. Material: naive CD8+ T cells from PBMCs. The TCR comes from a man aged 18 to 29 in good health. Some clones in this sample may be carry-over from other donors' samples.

This CDR3 is CATSRTSGTVYEQYF. The CDR3 DNA reads TGTGCCACCAGCAGGACTAGCGGGACGGTCTACGAGCAGTACTTC. The chain has TRBV15 and TRBJ2-7, with 11 bases fitting TRBD2. The V and J ends lost 3 bases and 3 bases, in that order; junction bases with no gene match: 4. This CDR3 is built from 15 residues. In germline, CDR1 is LNHNV, CDR2 YYDKDF (reference sequence).